The clone carrying this TCR beta chain was found once. These data come from a study of blood T cell repertoires in COVID-19. Germline CDR1 reads MRHNA; CDR2 reads SNTAGT. V dropped 4 bases and J dropped 0; count of bases not matched to a gene: 16. The CDR3 has 20 residues. Method: immunoSEQ multiplex PCR; TCRdb's copy keeps in-frame clones and lacks some. Of more than 150,000 clones listed, less than 90% were seen once; the top ten hold 3.5% to 4.5%. The rearrangement joins TRBV6-4 to TRBJ1-5; 9 bases are shared with TRBD1. Sequencing used peripheral blood. This TCR derives from a woman aged 70-85 years with acute or convalescent COVID-19. This chain's CDR3 is CASSGFLLGQGSLSNQPQHF. DNA for the CDR3: TGTGCCAGCAGTGGCTTTTTGCTGGGACAGGGCTCACTTAGCAATCAGCCCCAGCATTTT.